This paragraph covers one T cell receptor beta chain sequence. This specimen belongs to a study of shared clonotypes between healthy human individuals. Using immunoSEQ multiplex PCR, the repertoire was profiled, and TCRdb retains in-frame clones only, with some absent. The table shows around 2.5 million clones, with roughly 93% occurring only once. The receptor was derived from a man younger than 35 in good health. Some clones in this sample may be carry-over from other donors' samples. The sequenced sample consisted of naive CD4+ T cells from PBMCs. Documented subset: CD45RA+ positively selected.

DNA of the CDR3: TGTGCCAGCAGTGGCCTAGCAGGGAACTCTTTACCTTACAATGAGCAGTTCTTC. Residues: CASSGLAGNSLPYNEQFF. The chain joins TRBV25-1 to TRBJ2-1; D is possibly TRBD1 or TRBD2 (5 bases each). The length of the CDR3 is 18 residues. Germline values: CDR1 MGHDK, CDR2 SYGVNS. Trimming stripped 4 bases from V and 4 bases from J, with 23 bases between.